The subject of this entry is one TCR beta chain. Its antigen remains unidentified. At one of its ends the junction is not consistent with the germline gene, which may arise from a read error. The data originate from a study of tumor-infiltrating lymphocytes in primary liver carcinoma. General study points: Blood had a significantly lower top-250-clone fraction than tumors did (p = 0.039). Pairs of tumor regions overlapped more than tumor-adjacent and tumor-blood pairs did.

The study co-extracted DNA and RNA from roughly 20-30 mg of unsorted bulk tissue. Chronic HBV infection, which was untreated, was present in the patients. Looked up from germline, CDR1 is GTSNPN and CDR2 is SVGIG (reference sequence). The CDR3 covers 12 residues. Production of TCR beta cDNA used around 500 ng total RNA together with a constant-region primer. TCR beta libraries came from three nested multiplex PCR rounds using slightly modified ARM-PCR. In the first two PCR rounds, TRBV1-TRBV30 forward primers were paired with a C-beta reverse primer, and each round lasted 10 cycles. TCRdb re-derived calls from the multiplex PCR reads in MiXCR, one entry per CDR3 protein. The sample has fewer than 50,000 distinct CDR3 sequences, more than 60% seen once; the top ten hold around 40%.

Sequenced sample: tumor-adjacent normal liver tissue. The genes are TRBV30 and TRBJ2-2; tentative D call: TRBD2 (5 bases). The source is a woman under 40 with primary liver carcinoma and hepatitis B virus infection. CDR3 nucleotide sequence: TGTGCCTTGAGTGTACTTCCCGGGGTGCTGTTATTT. As protein: CALSVLPGVLLF.